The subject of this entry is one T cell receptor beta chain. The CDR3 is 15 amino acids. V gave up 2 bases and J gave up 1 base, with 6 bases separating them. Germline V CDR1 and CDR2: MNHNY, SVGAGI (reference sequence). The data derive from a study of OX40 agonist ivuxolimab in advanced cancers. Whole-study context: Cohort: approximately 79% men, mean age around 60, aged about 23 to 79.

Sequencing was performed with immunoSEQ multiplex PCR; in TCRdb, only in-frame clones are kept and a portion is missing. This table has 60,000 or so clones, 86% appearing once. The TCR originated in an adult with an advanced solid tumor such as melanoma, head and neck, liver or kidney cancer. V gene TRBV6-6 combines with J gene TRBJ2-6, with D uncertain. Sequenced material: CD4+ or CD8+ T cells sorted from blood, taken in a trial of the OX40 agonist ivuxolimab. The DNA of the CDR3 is TGTGCCAGCAGTTACAGTGGGTCTGGGGCCAACGTCCTGACTTTC. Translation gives CASSYSGSGANVLTF.